This T cell receptor (beta chain) originates from a study of PD-1 blockade in classical Hodgkin lymphoma. Study findings and constraints: Reported findings placed baseline TCR diversity lower in newly diagnosed patients (compared with healthy donors). Prior therapy or disease activity may underlie the repertoire differences, whose causes remain undefined.

The protocol was immunoSEQ multiplex PCR, while the TCRdb copy is restricted to in-frame clones and leaves out a portion. The top ten hold about 15% of the sample, which has around 10,000 clones, more than 75% seen once. V was pared by 0 bases and J by 5 bases, with 19 bases between. This CDR3 has 17 residues. Germline CDR1 is MGHRA and CDR2 is YSYEKL. The time point: newly diagnosed, previously untreated cHL patient sample. Thawed PBMCs were the source of CD8+ T cells, obtained through magnetic negative selection. In the case of this clone: What it binds is unknown.

The sample comprised CD8+ T cells from blood. The sequence was obtained from a human donor with classical Hodgkin lymphoma. The V gene is TRBV4-1, the J gene TRBJ2-5; perhaps TRBD2 as D (7 bases). Here the CDR3 DNA reads TGCGCCAGCAGCCAAGATAGGAGGGGGGGGGCCCGTGAGACCCAGTACTTC. Amino acid sequence: CASSQDRRGGARETQYF.